Listed below are T cell receptor beta chains from one sample, sequenced in a study of beta chain features in type 1 diabetes. TCRdb keeps only in-frame clones here, not all; method: immunoSEQ multiplex PCR. The sample has 330,000 or so clones; around an eighth are singletons. Sequences were obtained from naive CD4+ T cells from blood. The receptors come from a woman younger than 35 with type 1 diabetes. Both conserved end residues are part of each CDR3. The D gene is left open where the match is weak. Size is omitted from some rows. Given values are once, few, many or a class for expanded clones.

clone_size,d_call,v_call,j_call,cdr3_nt,cdr3_aa
.,.,TRBV19,TRBJ2-5,TGTGCCAGTAGTACTAGGGGCGAGACCCAGTACTTC,CASSTRGETQYF
.,TRBD1,TRBV25-1,TRBJ1-5,TGTGCCAGCAGTGCCACAGGGGTTGGGAGCAATCAGCCCCAGCATTTT,CASSATGVGSNQPQHF
few,TRBD1,TRBV5-1,TRBJ2-5,TGCGCCAGCAGCTTCCGGGACAGGGGACGGGAGACCCAGTACTTC,CASSFRDRGRETQYF
few,.,TRBV5-6,TRBJ2-7,TGTGCCAGCAGCTACCAGGGAATCTCCTACGAGCAGTACTTC,CASSYQGISYEQYF
few,TRBD1,TRBV4-3,TRBJ2-1,TGCGCCAGCAGCCCCCCCGGGACAGGGGATCATGAGCAGTTCTTC,CASSPPGTGDHEQFF
.,.,TRBV6-5,TRBJ1-1,TGTGCCAGCAGGGAACAGGAGAACACTGAAGCTTTCTTT,CASREQENTEAFF
few,TRBD1,TRBV4-1,TRBJ2-7,TGCGCCAGCAGCCGATCCTCCGGGACAGGGGGCTACGAGCAGTACTTC,CASSRSSGTGGYEQYF
.,TRBD2,TRBV9,TRBJ2-1,TGTGCCAGCAGCGCCCGGACTAGCGGGACTTACAATGAGCAGTTCTTC,CASSARTSGTYNEQFF
few,.,TRBV19,TRBJ2-5,TGTGCCAGTAGTATGGGGCGGCGGGAGACCCAGTACTTC,CASSMGRRETQYF
few,.,TRBV30,TRBJ1-1,TGTGCCTGGAGTGCGGGAGGTAGGGCTTTCTTT,CAWSAGGRAFF
few,TRBD1,TRBV15,TRBJ1-1,TGTGCCACCAGTCACAGGGGCACTGAAGCTTTCTTT,CATSHRGTEAFF
few,.,TRBV4-3,TRBJ1-1,TGCGCCAGCAGCCAACTCATACAGTCCCCTCATGAAGCTTTCTTT,CASSQLIQSPHEAFF
few,.,TRBV7-2,TRBJ1-5,TGTGCCAGCAGCCCCCGTTCAGGGCAGCCCCAGCATTTT,CASSPRSGQPQHF
few,TRBD2,TRBV30,TRBJ2-1,TGTGCCTGGAGGCCCGGGACTAGAGTCCACAATGAGCAGTTCTTC,CAWRPGTRVHNEQFF
few,.,TRBV2,TRBJ1-5,TGTGCCAGCGGCCCCGACAGCGGGGCAGGGCCCCAGCATTTT,CASGPDSGAGPQHF
.,TRBD1,TRBV5-1,TRBJ1-2,TGCGCCAGCAGCTTGGGACAGGGCCATGGCTATGGCTACACCTTC,CASSLGQGHGYGYTF
.,TRBD2,TRBV9,TRBJ2-5,TGTGCCAGCAGCAGACGACTCTCTACTAGGGAGGGAGAGACCCAGTACTTC,CASSRRLSTREGETQYF
few,.,TRBV15,TRBJ1-5,TGTGCCACCAGCAGAGATAAGGAGCGGCTCAATCAGCCCCAGCATTTT,CATSRDKERLNQPQHF
few,TRBD2,TRBV7-9,TRBJ2-5,TGTGCCAGCAGCTTAGCGGTGGGAGGGATACAAGAGACCCAGTACTTC,CASSLAVGGIQETQYF
.,.,TRBV5-4,TRBJ2-4,TGTGCCAGCAGCAAAGAAGGTACTAACCAAAACATTCAGTACTTC,CASSKEGTNQNIQYF
.,.,TRBV28,TRBJ2-3,TGTGCCAGCAAACCCCAGGGCAAAGATACGCAGTATTTT,CASKPQGKDTQYF
few,.,TRBV6-5,TRBJ2-3,TGTGCCAGCAACGAGGACAGGGAGGGGGGTACGCAGTATTTT,CASNEDREGGTQYF
.,.,TRBV7-3,TRBJ2-1,TGTGCCAGCAGCCCTAGACCGGGATCCAATGAGCAGTTCTTC,CASSPRPGSNEQFF
few,.,TRBV11-2,TRBJ2-6,TGTGCCAGCAGCTTAGATCCGGGTCCCGGGGCCAACGTCCTGACTTTC,CASSLDPGPGANVLTF
.,.,TRBV9,TRBJ2-7,TGTGCCAGCAGCCCCTCCTCAACAGGGTTCGGTTACGAGCAGTACTTC,CASSPSSTGFGYEQYF
.,.,TRBV19,TRBJ1-1,TGTGCCAGTAGTACCGGACAACGGGCTGAAGCTTTCTTT,CASSTGQRAEAFF
.,TRBD2,TRBV5-4,TRBJ2-1,TGTGCCAGCAGCTTAGGGACTTTCGGGGGGAATGAGCAGTTCTTC,CASSLGTFGGNEQFF
few,TRBD2,TRBV27,TRBJ2-3,TGTGCCAGCAGTTTATCGACGTTAAGCGGGAGGGCCCGGGACCGGGATACGCAGTATTTT,CASSLSTLSGRARDRDTQYF
few,.,TRBV7-2,TRBJ2-2,TGTGCCAGCAGCTTCGCACTACATCAGCTGTTTTTT,CASSFALHQLFF
.,TRBD1,TRBV18,TRBJ2-3,TGTGCCAGCTCACCGACAGGGCCAAGCACAGATACGCAGTATTTT,CASSPTGPSTDTQYF
.,TRBD1,TRBV7-9,TRBJ1-2,TGTGCCAGCAGCCGGGGACAGGGCTATGGCTACACCTTC,CASSRGQGYGYTF
few,.,TRBV30,TRBJ1-2,TGTGCCTGGAGTTCGCCCCCGCCGGATGGCTACACCTTC,CAWSSPPPDGYTF
few,.,TRBV7-8,TRBJ1-6,TGTGCCAGCAGTGAGGCCCACGGCGGGAATAATTCACCCCTCCACTTT,CASSEAHGGNNSPLHF
.,.,TRBV5-1,TRBJ1-1,TGCGCCAGCAGCCCTCAACAGCGGATCAACACTGAAGCTTTCTTT,CASSPQQRINTEAFF
.,.,TRBV7-9,TRBJ2-7,TGTGCCAGCAGCTTAAGGGGCCTTGGCTACGAGCAGTACTTC,CASSLRGLGYEQYF
few,.,TRBV11-2,TRBJ1-2,TGTGCCAGCAGATACAGGAATACTAACTATGGCTACACCTTC,CASRYRNTNYGYTF
.,.,TRBV7-2,TRBJ2-7,TGTGCCAGCAGCCAAGCATCCGAGCAGTACTTC,CASSQASEQYF
few,TRBD2,TRBV5-1,TRBJ2-1,TGCGCCAGCAGCTTCACTAGCGGGGCGAGCTCCTACAATGAGCAGTTCTTC,CASSFTSGASSYNEQFF
.,TRBD2,TRBV18,TRBJ2-2,TGTGCCAGCTCACCACCACTAGCGGGGGACTCTCGTACCGGGGAGCTGTTTTTT,CASSPPLAGDSRTGELFF
.,.,TRBV6-5,TRBJ2-1,TGTGCCAGCAGTTACTCTAGATCAAGCTACAATGAGCAGTTCTTC,CASSYSRSSYNEQFF
few,.,TRBV11-2,TRBJ1-1,TGTGCCAGCAGCTTAAGCTTATACACTGAAGCTTTCTTT,CASSLSLYTEAFF
.,.,TRBV5-5,TRBJ2-5,TGTGCCAGCAGCAAACTTCGAGAGACCCAGTACTTC,CASSKLRETQYF
.,.,TRBV19,TRBJ2-2,TGTGCCAGTAGTCGTTTTCAGACCGGGGAGCTGTTTTTT,CASSRFQTGELFF
.,TRBD1,TRBV5-8,TRBJ2-7,TGTGCCAGCAGCTTGTTGGGACAGCCCCTCGACGAGCAGTACTTC,CASSLLGQPLDEQYF